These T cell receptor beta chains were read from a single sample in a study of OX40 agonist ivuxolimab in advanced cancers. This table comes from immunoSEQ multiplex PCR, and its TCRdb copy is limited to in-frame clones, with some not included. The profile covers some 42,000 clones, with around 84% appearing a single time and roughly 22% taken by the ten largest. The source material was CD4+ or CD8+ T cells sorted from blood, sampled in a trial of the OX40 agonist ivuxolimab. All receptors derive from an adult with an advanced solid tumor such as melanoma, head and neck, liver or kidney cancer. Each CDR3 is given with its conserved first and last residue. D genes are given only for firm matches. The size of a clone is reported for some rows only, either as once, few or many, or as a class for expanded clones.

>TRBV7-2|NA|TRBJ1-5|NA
CASSSYQVAGQPQHF
TGTGCCAGCAGCTCGTATCAGGTGGCGGGTCAGCCCCAGCATTTT
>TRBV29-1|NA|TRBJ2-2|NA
CSVEGTPNTGELFF
TGCAGCGTTGAGGGGACACCGAACACCGGGGAGCTGTTTTTT
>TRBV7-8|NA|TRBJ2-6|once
CASSLGRDLVASGANVLTF
TGTGCCAGCAGCTTAGGGAGGGACCTCGTTGCGTCTGGGGCCAACGTCCTGACTTTC
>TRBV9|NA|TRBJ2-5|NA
CASSPEGVETQYF
TGTGCCAGCAGCCCAGAGGGGGTAGAGACCCAGTACTTC
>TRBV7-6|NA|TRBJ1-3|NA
CLASSGNTIYF
TGTTTGGCCAGCTCTGGAAACACCATATATTTT
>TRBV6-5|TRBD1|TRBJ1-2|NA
CASSYSQGRGYTF
TGTGCCAGCAGTTACTCACAGGGGCGAGGCTACACCTTC
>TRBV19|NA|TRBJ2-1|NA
CASSIGPDNEQFF
TGTGCCAGTAGTATCGGGCCGGACAATGAGCAGTTCTTC
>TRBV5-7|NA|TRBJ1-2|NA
CASSLELSSLYGYTF
TGTGCCAGCAGCTTGGAGTTAAGCAGCCTCTATGGCTACACCTTC
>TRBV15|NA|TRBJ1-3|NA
CATSREGGRSSGNTIYF
TGTGCCACCAGCAGAGAGGGAGGCCGCTCCTCTGGAAACACCATATATTTT
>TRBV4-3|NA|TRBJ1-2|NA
CASSQVQGDYGYTF
TGCGCCAGCAGCCAAGTACAGGGTGACTATGGCTACACCTTC
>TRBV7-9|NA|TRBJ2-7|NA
CASSLGFGRESSYEQYF
TGTGCCAGCAGCTTAGGTTTTGGCAGAGAGAGCTCCTACGAGCAGTACTTC
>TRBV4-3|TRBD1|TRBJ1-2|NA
CASSQDRGPYGYTF
TGCGCCAGCAGCCAGGACAGGGGACCGTATGGCTACACCTTC
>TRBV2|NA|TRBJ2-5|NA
CASKITPGETQYF
TGTGCCAGCAAGATAACCCCCGGAGAGACCCAGTACTTC
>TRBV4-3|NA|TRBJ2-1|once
CASSQEGREREQFF
TGCGCCAGCAGCCAAGAGGGCCGAGAAAGGGAGCAGTTCTTC
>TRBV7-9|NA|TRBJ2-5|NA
CASSLVRGTQETQYF
TGTGCCAGCAGCTTAGTTCGAGGGACCCAAGAGACCCAGTACTTC
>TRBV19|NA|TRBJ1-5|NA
CASSIEDGPNQPQHF
TGTGCCAGTAGTATAGAAGACGGACCCAATCAGCCCCAGCATTTT
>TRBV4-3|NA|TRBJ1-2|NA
CASSQDGGLGGYGYTF
TGCGCCAGCAGCCAAGATGGGGGGTTGGGAGGCTATGGCTACACCTTC
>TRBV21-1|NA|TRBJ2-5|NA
CASSKAATTPPQETQYF
TGTGCCAGCAGCAAAGCGGCCACGACTCCCCCCCAAGAGACCCAGTACTTC
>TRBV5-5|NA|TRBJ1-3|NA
CASSLGQDSGNTIYF
TGTGCCAGCAGCTTGGGGCAGGACTCTGGAAACACCATATATTTT
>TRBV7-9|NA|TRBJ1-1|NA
CASRPREAVNIEAFF
TGTGCCAGCAGACCTCGTGAGGCGGTGAACATTGAAGCTTTCTTT
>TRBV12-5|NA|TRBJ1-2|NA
CASGGGRNYGYTF
TGTGCTAGTGGTGGGGGACGGAACTATGGCTACACCTTC
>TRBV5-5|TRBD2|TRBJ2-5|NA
CASTPGRFQETQYF
TGTGCCAGCACCCCCGGGAGGTTCCAAGAGACCCAGTACTTC
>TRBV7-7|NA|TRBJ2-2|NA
CASSDRRGTGELFF
TGTGCCAGCAGCGACAGACGGGGCACCGGGGAGCTGTTTTTT
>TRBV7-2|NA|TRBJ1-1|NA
CASSYIPTAMNTEAFF
TGTGCCAGCAGCTATATTCCAACCGCCATGAACACTGAAGCTTTCTTT
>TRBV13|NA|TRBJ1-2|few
CASSLGQGSGGYTF
TGTGCCAGCAGCTTAGGTCAGGGTTCCGGTGGCTACACCTTC